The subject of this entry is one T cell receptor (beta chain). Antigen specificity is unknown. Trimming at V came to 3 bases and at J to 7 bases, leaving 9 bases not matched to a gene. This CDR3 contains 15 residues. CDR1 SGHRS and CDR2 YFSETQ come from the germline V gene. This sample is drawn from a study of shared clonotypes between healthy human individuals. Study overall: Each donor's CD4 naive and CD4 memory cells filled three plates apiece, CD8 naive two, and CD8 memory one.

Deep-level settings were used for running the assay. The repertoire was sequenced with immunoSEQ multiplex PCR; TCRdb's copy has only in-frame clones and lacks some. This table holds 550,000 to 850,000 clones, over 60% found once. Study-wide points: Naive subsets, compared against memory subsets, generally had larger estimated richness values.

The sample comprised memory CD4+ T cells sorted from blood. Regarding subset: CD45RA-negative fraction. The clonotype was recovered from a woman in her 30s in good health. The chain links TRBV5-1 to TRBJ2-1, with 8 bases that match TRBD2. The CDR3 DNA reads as TGCGCCAGCAGCTGGGCCCCGACTAGCGCTAATGAGCAGTTCTTC. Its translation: CASSWAPTSANEQFF.